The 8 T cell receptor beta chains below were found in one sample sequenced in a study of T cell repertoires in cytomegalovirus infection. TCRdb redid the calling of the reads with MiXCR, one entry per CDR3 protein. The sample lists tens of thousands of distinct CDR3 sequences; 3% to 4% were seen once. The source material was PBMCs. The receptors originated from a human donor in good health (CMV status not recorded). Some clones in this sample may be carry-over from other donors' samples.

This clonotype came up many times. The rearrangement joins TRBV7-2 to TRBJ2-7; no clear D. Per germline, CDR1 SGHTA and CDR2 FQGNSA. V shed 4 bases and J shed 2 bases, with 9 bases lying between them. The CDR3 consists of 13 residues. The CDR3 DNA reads TGTGCCAGCAGCTCCGACGGACCCTACGAGCAGTACTTC. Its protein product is CASSSDGPYEQYF.

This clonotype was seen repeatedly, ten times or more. The CDR3 DNA follows: TGTGCCAGCAGTCGGGCAGCAAGCGGATATGGCTACACCTTC. It specifies CASSRAASGYGYTF. The rearrangement joins TRBV7-8 to TRBJ1-2, with unresolved D. Germline V CDR1 and CDR2: SGHVS, FQNEAQ. The CDR3 spans 14 residues. The germline V and J ends were trimmed by 6 bases and 5 bases, with 16 bases remaining between them.

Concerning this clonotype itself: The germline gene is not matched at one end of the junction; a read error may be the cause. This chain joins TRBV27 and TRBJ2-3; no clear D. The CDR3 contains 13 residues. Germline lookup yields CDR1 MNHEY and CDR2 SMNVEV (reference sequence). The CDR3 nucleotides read TGTGCCAGCAATGATCCGAACACAGATGCGCAGTATTTT. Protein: CASNDPNTDAQYF.

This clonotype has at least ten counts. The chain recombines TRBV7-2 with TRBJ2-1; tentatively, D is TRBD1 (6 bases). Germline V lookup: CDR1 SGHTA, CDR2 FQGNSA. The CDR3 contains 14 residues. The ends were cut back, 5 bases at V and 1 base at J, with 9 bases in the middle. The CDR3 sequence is CASSRGQSYNEQFF. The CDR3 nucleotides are TGTGCCAGCAGCCGAGGACAGTCCTACAATGAGCAGTTCTTC.

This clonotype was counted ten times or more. This CDR3 reads CASSLGVPDYNEQFF. Written as DNA, the CDR3 is TGTGCCAGCAGCTTAGGCGTCCCTGACTACAATGAGCAGTTCTTC. The chain is built from TRBV7-2 and TRBJ2-1; D is unresolved. Germline CDR1 and CDR2: SGHTA and FQGNSA. This CDR3 is built from 15 residues. Trimming removed 1 base from V and 3 bases from J, with 10 bases in between.

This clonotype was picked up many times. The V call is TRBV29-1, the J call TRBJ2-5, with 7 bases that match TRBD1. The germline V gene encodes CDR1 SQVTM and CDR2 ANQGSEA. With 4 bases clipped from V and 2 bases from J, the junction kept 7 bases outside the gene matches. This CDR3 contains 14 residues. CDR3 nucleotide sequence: TGCAGCGTTGGCCCTCGGACAGGACAAGAGACCCAGTACTTC. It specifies CSVGPRTGQETQYF.

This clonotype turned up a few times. The CDR3 region has the DNA TGCAGTGCTAGAGAGGCTTCGGGAGGGTGGAACTATGGCTACACCTTC. Translation: CSAREASGGWNYGYTF. The chain recombines TRBV20-1 with TRBJ1-2; no clear D gene. The CDR3 has 16 residues. Between the trimmed V and J ends, which lost 0 bases and 2 bases, there was a span of 16 bases. Germline assignment: CDR1 DFQATT and CDR2 SNEGSKA (reference sequence).

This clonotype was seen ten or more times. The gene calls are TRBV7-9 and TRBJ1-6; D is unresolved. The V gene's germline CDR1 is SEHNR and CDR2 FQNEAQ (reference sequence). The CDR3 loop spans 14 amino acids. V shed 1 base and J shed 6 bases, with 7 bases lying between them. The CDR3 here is CASSLVQSNSPLHF. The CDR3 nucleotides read TGTGCCAGCAGCTTAGTGCAGAGTAATTCACCCCTCCACTTT.